The 17 T cell receptor beta chains below were found in one sample sequenced in a study of shared clonotypes between healthy human individuals. TCRdb's copy holds only in-frame clones and misses some; the assay was immunoSEQ multiplex PCR. Altogether a few million clones are present, approximately 93% being singletons, with the ten largest covering under 0.45%. Sequencing was performed on naive CD4+ T cells from PBMCs. The subset was: CD45RA+ positively selected. Receptors originate from a man between 18 and 29 years old in good health. Some clones in this sample may be carry-over from other donors' samples.

V and J are TRBV30 and TRBJ2-5; 10 bases map to TRBD2. CDR3 length: 12 residues. V was pared by 7 bases and J by 6 bases, with 5 bases of the junction left unmatched. The germline gives CDR1 GTSNPN, CDR2 SVGIG (reference sequence). The CDR3: CALLAGWKTQYF. In DNA, the CDR3 is TGTGCCTTACTAGCGGGATGGAAGACCCAGTACTTC.

The V gene is TRBV7-6, the J gene TRBJ1-3; D unresolved. The V and J ends lost 2 bases and 2 bases respectively, with 16 bases between them. Germline lookup yields CDR1 SGHVS and CDR2 FNYEAQ. The CDR3 runs 17 residues. The CDR3 nucleotides read TGTGCCAGCAGCTTATTCGGCGGCTTACTCCCTGGAAACACCATATATTTT. This encodes CASSLFGGLLPGNTIYF. Drawing the rest from reference TRBV7-6 and TRBJ1-3, the complete variable domain is GAGVSQSPRYKVTKRGQDVALRCDPISGHVSLYWYRQALGQGPEFLTYFNYEAQQDKSGLPNDRFSAERPEGSISTLTIQRTEQRDSAMYRCASSLFGGLLPGNTIYFGEGSWLTVV.

As to this clone: Other DNA sequences in this sample translate to the same CDR3. The V call is TRBV6-1, the J call TRBJ1-5; 7 bases match TRBD1. There are 14 residues in the CDR3. V lost 4 bases to trimming and J lost 2 bases; unmatched junction nucleotides: 2. Germline V gene data show CDR1 as MNHNS and CDR2 as SASEGT. CDR3 residues: CASSGQGGNQPQHF. The CDR3 DNA is TGTGCCAGCAGTGGACAGGGCGGCAATCAGCCCCAGCATTTT.

The V and J genes are TRBV6-4 and TRBJ2-7, with 8 bases matching TRBD1. CDR1 and CDR2 from the germline V gene are MRHNA and SNTAGT. This CDR3 is built from 13 residues. The trim removed 8 bases at V and 5 bases at J, leaving 8 bases unmatched. The DNA of the CDR3 is TGTGCCAGCGTAGGACAGGGAGGTGACGAGCAGTACTTC. Its translation is CASVGQGGDEQYF.

V gene TRBV5-8 combines with J gene TRBJ2-6; TRBD1 might be the D (5 bases). V lost 1 base to trimming and J lost 0 bases, with 14 bases between them. CDR3 length: 18 residues. The germline gives CDR1 SGHTS, CDR2 YDEGEE. CDR3 sequence: CASSLTGNYDSGANVLTF. The CDR3 DNA reads TGTGCCAGCAGCTTGACAGGAAACTACGACTCTGGGGCCAACGTCCTGACTTTC. The complete variable domain, with remaining parts taken from reference TRBV5-8 and TRBJ2-6, reads EAGVTQSPTHLIKTRGQQATLRCSPISGHTSVYWYQQALGLGLQFLLWYDEGEERNRGNFPPRFSGRQFPNYSSELNVNALELEDSALYLCASSLTGNYDSGANVLTFGAGSRLTVL.

The chain joins TRBV7-9 to TRBJ2-5; D unresolved. V lost 1 base to trimming and J lost 5 bases, with 14 bases between them. The CDR3 covers 15 residues. From germline, CDR1 is SEHNR and CDR2 FQNEAQ (reference sequence). Here the CDR3 reads CASSLGGPGEETQYF. As DNA, the CDR3 is TGTGCCAGCAGCTTAGGAGGTCCAGGCGAGGAGACCCAGTACTTC. The complete variable domain, with remaining parts taken from reference TRBV7-9 and TRBJ2-5, reads DTGVSQNPRHKITKRGQNVTFRCDPISEHNRLYWYRQTLGQGPEFLTYFQNEAQLEKSRLLSDRFSAERPKGSFSTLEIQRTEQGDSAMYLCASSLGGPGEETQYFGPGTRLLVL.

This chain links TRBV6-9 with TRBJ2-3, with 12 bases identical to TRBD2. The CDR3 spans 19 residues. V gave up 9 bases and J gave up 4 bases; unmatched junction bases: 20. CDR1 is MNHGY and CDR2 is SVAAGI in the germline V gene. The CDR3 DNA sequence: TGTGCCAGACCCAAAGACAGGAGACTAGCGGGAGCGGTCTCAGATACGCAGTATTTT. It yields the protein CARPKDRRLAGAVSDTQYF.

This rearrangement joins TRBV7-9 to TRBJ1-1, with TRBD1 as a possible D gene (5 bases). The CDR3 contains 15 residues. V was trimmed by 3 bases and J by 1 base, leaving 12 bases between them. Per the germline V gene, CDR1 is SEHNR and CDR2 is FQNEAQ (reference sequence). This CDR3 reads CASSLMGGTNTEAFF. In DNA, the CDR3 is TGTGCCAGCAGCTTGATGGGAGGGACGAACACTGAAGCTTTCTTT. The full variable domain, with the rest looked up from reference TRBV7-9 and TRBJ1-1, is DTGVSQNPRHKITKRGQNVTFRCDPISEHNRLYWYRQTLGQGPEFLTYFQNEAQLEKSRLLSDRFSAERPKGSFSTLEIQRTEQGDSAMYLCASSLMGGTNTEAFFGQGTRLTVV.

This sequence joins TRBV5-4 and TRBJ2-2; D call uncertain. V gave up 1 base and J gave up 6 bases, with 13 bases separating them. The germline CDR1 and CDR2 sequences are SGHNT and YYREEE (reference sequence). This CDR3 spans 15 amino acids. The CDR3 sequence is CASSLSSRGSGELFF. The CDR3 region has the DNA TGTGCCAGCAGCTTGTCATCTAGAGGTTCCGGGGAGCTGTTTTTT.

The chain uses TRBV28 and TRBJ2-1, with 14 bases identical to TRBD2. J lost 0 bases, V lost 6 bases, and 4 bases had no gene match. Looked up from germline, CDR1 is MDHEN and CDR2 is SYDVKM. This CDR3 comprises 17 residues. CDR3 sequence: CASRGLAGAFSYNEQFF. CDR3 bases: TGTGCCAGCAGGGGACTAGCGGGAGCATTCTCCTACAATGAGCAGTTCTTC.

The V gene is TRBV27, the J gene TRBJ1-1, with 7 bases matching TRBD1. V was pared by 4 bases and J by 4 bases, with 9 bases of the junction left unmatched. CDR3 size: 15 residues. CDR1 and CDR2 from the germline V gene are MNHEY and SMNVEV (reference sequence). Written as DNA, the CDR3 is TGTGCCAGCAGTTCCAGGGGGTCTATCCGCACTGAAGCTTTCTTT. Protein: CASSSRGSIRTEAFF.

This clone was observed a single time. This chain joins TRBV2 and TRBJ1-1; D unclear. Germline V gene sequence: CDR1 SNHLY, CDR2 FYNNEI. The CDR3 has 14 residues. V was cut by 6 bases and J by 3 bases, with 14 bases left in between. The DNA for the CDR3 is TGTGCCAGCAGGAGGGATACAGACTACACTGAAGCTTTCTTT. It encodes CASRRDTDYTEAFF.

The chain has TRBV7-3 and TRBJ1-1; maybe TRBD1 (6 bases). This CDR3 spans 13 amino acids. With 5 bases removed from V and 6 bases from J, the gap between germline ends came to 13 bases. Germline assignment: CDR1 SGHTA and CDR2 FQGTGA. The DNA for the CDR3 is TGTGCCAGCAGCCCCCGGACAGTAGCTGAAGCTTTCTTT. As protein: CASSPRTVAEAFF.

This chain uses TRBV21-1 with TRBJ1-3. TRBV21-1 is an annotated pseudogene. The CDR3 runs 14 residues. The CDR3 DNA reads as TGTGCCAGCAGCACTAGGATGACTGGAAACACCATATATTTT. As protein: CASSTRMTGNTIYF.

The genes are TRBV6-6 and TRBJ2-7; D not certain. Germline-derived CDR1 and CDR2 are MNHNY and SVGAGI (reference sequence). V lost 6 bases to trimming and J lost 3 bases, with 12 bases between them. This CDR3 has 13 amino acids. CDR3 sequence reads: CASSRPLGYEQYF. In DNA form, the CDR3 reads TGTGCCAGCAGCCGCCCACTGGGCTACGAGCAGTACTTC.

The chain uses TRBV11-2 and TRBJ2-1; D not certain. This CDR3 comprises 18 residues. Looked up from germline, CDR1 is SGHAT and CDR2 is FQNNGV. V was shortened by 5 bases and J by 0 bases, with 20 bases between the two germline ends. The CDR3 DNA sequence: TGTGCCAGCAGCCCTCCCCAAAGGCACTCGAGCTCCTACAATGAGCAGTTCTTC. Protein: CASSPPQRHSSSYNEQFF.

The chain employs TRBV5-1 and TRBJ2-3; D is uncertain. Looked up from germline, CDR1 is SGHRS and CDR2 is YFSETQ. V was clipped by 0 bases and J by 6 bases, with 17 bases between them. The length of the CDR3 is 16 residues. CDR3 in amino acids: CASSLADTRFRDTQYF. Written as DNA, the CDR3 is TGCGCCAGCAGCTTGGCAGACACCCGATTTCGGGATACGCAGTATTTT.